These 21 T cell receptor beta chains were all obtained from the same sample, sequenced in a study of glioma-infiltrating T cells after dendritic cell vaccination. The table came from immunoSEQ multiplex PCR; TCRdb's copy has only in-frame clones and leaves some out. Here the sample spans 90,000 or so clones, more than 75% being singletons. Sequencing used blood, obtained before dendritic cell vaccination. The source of these receptors is a human donor with glioblastoma.

The count of this clone is one. The V gene is TRBV19, the J gene TRBJ1-2; the D is unclear. CDR3 length: 11 residues. The germline CDR1 and CDR2 sequences are LNHDA and SQIVND (reference sequence). V dropped 6 bases and J dropped 2 bases, with 4 bases sitting between them. CDR3 DNA: TGTGCCAGTAGCCAGAACTATGGCTACACCTTC. Encoded protein: CASSQNYGYTF. Full variable domain (rest looked up from reference TRBV19 and TRBJ1-2): DGGITQSPKYLFRKEGQNVTLSCEQNLNHDAMYWYRQDPGQGLRLIYYSQIVNDFQKGDIAEGYSVSREKKESFPLTVTSAQKNPTAFYLCASSQNYGYTFGSGTRLTVV.

This clone showed up just once. This sequence joins TRBV5-1 and TRBJ2-5, with 11 bases matching TRBD2. The closer fit of TRBJ2-7 to the DNA end suggests the J call may be wrong. CDR1 is SGHRS, CDR2 YFSETQ, per germline. The CDR3 is 17 residues long. The CDR3 spells CASSWTSLLAGAGEQYF. The CDR3, as DNA: TGCGCCAGCAGCTGGACCTCCCTACTAGCGGGAGCGGGCGAGCAGTACTTC.

This sequence joins TRBV5-4 and TRBJ2-7, with D possibly TRBD2 on 5 matching bases. CDR1 and CDR2 from the germline V gene are SGHNT and YYREEE (reference sequence). With 0 bases removed from V and 9 bases from J, the gap between germline ends came to 16 bases. The CDR3 is 14 residues long. The CDR3 coding sequence is TGTGCCAGCAGCTTGGGGCTAGCTGAAACGCGGCAGTACTTC. The encoded protein is CASSLGLAETRQYF.

The chain joins TRBV5-4 to TRBJ1-1; D possibly corresponds to TRBD1 (5 bases). Trimming pared 0 bases from V and 5 bases from J, leaving 11 bases between. The CDR3 extends over 14 amino acids. Germline values: CDR1 SGHNT, CDR2 YYREEE (reference sequence). The CDR3 reads CASSLGIRGTEAFF. CDR3 coding DNA: TGTGCCAGCAGCTTGGGCATCCGGGGGACTGAAGCTTTCTTT.

This chain connects TRBV7-7 to TRBJ2-1; TRBD2 is a possible D gene (6 bases). The CDR3 sequence is 12 residues long. Germline V gene data show CDR1 as SSHAT and CDR2 as FNYEAQ (reference sequence). The CDR3 coding sequence is TGTGCTACTTCGGGAGAAAAGGGTGAGCAGTTCTTC. Protein product: CATSGEKGEQFF.

The V call is TRBV11-2, the J call TRBJ2-7; 7 bases agree with TRBD1. J lost 6 bases, V lost 3 bases, and 2 bases had no gene match. There are 12 residues in the CDR3. Germline V gene data show CDR1 as SGHAT and CDR2 as FQNNGV. CDR3 residues: CASSFDRAEQYF. The DNA of the CDR3 is TGTGCCAGCAGCTTCGACAGGGCCGAGCAGTACTTC.

The rearrangement uses TRBV5-1 and TRBJ2-7, with D perhaps matching TRBD1 (6 bases). Germline assignment: CDR1 SGHRS and CDR2 YFSETQ. CDR3 length equals 18 residues. The V gene lost 3 bases and the J gene lost 2 bases, with 24 bases spanning the gap. The CDR3 protein is CASSSHWGQKTLTYEQYF. CDR3 sequence (DNA): TGCGCCAGCAGCTCACACTGGGGGCAGAAGACTCTGACCTACGAGCAGTACTTC.

The V call is TRBV18, the J call TRBJ1-2, with a weak D call TRBD1 (5 bases). V lost 1 base and J 13 bases, leaving 13 bases between the germline ends. This CDR3 has 12 residues. Germline values: CDR1 KGHSH, CDR2 LQKENI. CDR3 residues: CASSPLSQGPTF. The CDR3 DNA is TGTGCCAGCTCACCACTTTCGCAGGGCCCCACCTTC.

As DNA, the CDR3 is TGTGCCAGCAGCTTAAGGGGTCAACCAATTCCGTTCTTC. It codes for CASSLRGQPIPFF. The V and J genes are TRBV11-2 and TRBJ2-1; TRBD1 might be the D (5 bases). This CDR3 region has 13 residues. V lost 2 bases, J lost 15 bases, and 17 bases lay in between. Germline CDR1 is SGHAT and CDR2 is FQNNGV.

This clone rates as medium-sized (0.01 to 0.1%). One end of the junction varies from germline; a read error may be responsible. The chain has TRBV2 and TRBJ2-3; D gene uncertain. CDR1 is SNHLY and CDR2 is FYNNEI in the germline V gene. The CDR3 is 14 residues long. CDR3 sequence reads: CASREGGSTDTQYF. The CDR3 DNA sequence: TGTGCCAGCAGAGAAGGCGGTAGCACAGATACGCAGTATTTT.

The DNA of the CDR3 is TGTGCCAGCAGTGAAGAATTCAGGGGGAGCACAGATACGCAGTATTTT. Its protein product is CASSEEFRGSTDTQYF. The chain has TRBV6-1 and TRBJ2-3; TRBD1 matches at 7 bases. V gave up 1 base and J gave up 0 bases; unmatched junction bases: 4. The CDR3 length is 16 residues. Germline V gene data show CDR1 as MNHNS and CDR2 as SASEGT.

This chain connects TRBV5-1 to TRBJ2-4; the D is unclear. Germline V lookup: CDR1 SGHRS, CDR2 YFSETQ. This CDR3 spans 15 amino acids. V lost 2 bases and J lost 0, with 9 bases in between. CDR3 nucleotide sequence: TGCGCCAGCAGCTTTTCCCTTGTAGCCAAAAACATTCAGTACTTC. Translated, it gives CASSFSLVAKNIQYF.

This sequence joins TRBV18 and TRBJ2-1, with 7 bases fitting TRBD1. Per the germline V gene, CDR1 is KGHSH and CDR2 is LQKENI. V dropped 3 bases and J dropped 8; count of bases not matched to a gene: 7. There are 14 residues in the CDR3. Here the CDR3 DNA reads TGTGCCAGCTCACCTCTCCGGGACAGAGATGAGCAGTTCTTC. This encodes CASSPLRDRDEQFF.

This clone was found once. The V gene is TRBV15, the J gene TRBJ2-5; possibly TRBD2 for D (6 bases). Per the germline V gene, CDR1 is LNHNV and CDR2 is YYDKDF (reference sequence). The CDR3 runs 15 residues. The germline V and J ends were trimmed by 1 base and 3 bases, with 12 bases remaining between them. The CDR3 loop is CATSRGGDAEETQYF. CDR3 bases: TGTGCCACCAGCAGAGGGGGGGACGCTGAAGAGACCCAGTACTTC.

The count of this clone is one. This sequence joins TRBV9 and TRBJ1-1, with TRBD1 matching 8 bases. The V gene's germline CDR1 is SGDLS and CDR2 YYNGEE. This CDR3 is built from 17 residues. Trimming cost V 0 bases and J 5 bases; bases outside gene matches: 12. CDR3 residues: CASSVATGQGAFTEAFF. In DNA form, the CDR3 reads TGTGCCAGCAGCGTAGCTACCGGGCAGGGGGCCTTTACTGAAGCTTTCTTT.

This rearrangement joins TRBV5-1 to TRBJ2-7; 11 nucleotides agree with TRBD1. The CDR3 length is 15 residues. The J segment lost 2 bases and the V segment lost 4 bases, leaving 5 bases of the junction unmatched. Per germline, CDR1 SGHRS and CDR2 YFSETQ. CDR3 nucleotides: TGCGCCAGCAGCGTCGGGACAGGGGGAACCTACGAGCAGTACTTC. It specifies CASSVGTGGTYEQYF.

CDR3: CASSPTGYYEQYF. The CDR3 DNA sequence: TGCGCCAGCAGCCCTACAGGGTACTACGAGCAGTACTTC. The V call is TRBV4-1, the J call TRBJ2-7; weak D call: TRBD1 (6 bases). Germline-derived CDR1 and CDR2 are MGHRA and YSYEKL. Trimming took 4 bases from V and 3 from J, leaving 10 bases between them. The CDR3 loop spans 13 amino acids.

The rearrangement joins TRBV11-2 to TRBJ2-7, with D perhaps matching TRBD2 (5 bases). The germline CDR1 and CDR2 sequences are SGHAT and FQNNGV. This CDR3 has 13 amino acids. Trimming stripped 2 bases from V and 4 bases from J, with 9 bases between. This CDR3 is CASSLSPGYEQYF. CDR3 DNA sequence: TGTGCCAGCAGCTTATCTCCGGGATACGAGCAGTACTTC. The variable domain in full, with the rest retrieved from reference TRBV11-2 and TRBJ2-7, is EAGVAQSPRYKIIEKRQSVAFWCNPISGHATLYWYQQILGQGPKLLIQFQNNGVVDDSQLPKDRFSAERLKGVDSTLKIQPAKLEDSAVYLCASSLSPGYEQYFGPGTRLTVT.

The V call is TRBV7-8, the J call TRBJ2-2, with TRBD1 matching 8 bases. This CDR3 comprises 18 residues. Germline CDR1 SGHVS, CDR2 FQNEAQ. J gave up 5 bases and V 9 bases, and 20 bases lay outside the gene matches. This CDR3 is CASRETAGGAVLTGELFF. The DNA for the CDR3 is TGTGCCAGTCGGGAAACGGCAGGGGGCGCCGTGTTGACCGGGGAGCTGTTTTTT.

The J gene is TRBJ2-3, the V gene TRBV13; 8 nucleotides agree with TRBD2. The CDR3 loop spans 16 amino acids. Germline-derived CDR1 and CDR2 are PRHDT and FYEKMQ (reference sequence). Trimming cost V 5 bases and J 3 bases; bases outside gene matches: 10. The CDR3 sequence is CASSPLGAGDTDTQYF. CDR3 sequence (DNA): TGTGCCAGCAGCCCACTCGGAGCGGGAGATACAGATACGCAGTATTTT.

The V call is TRBV4-2, the J call TRBJ1-2; the match to TRBD1 covers 7 bases. CDR1 is LGHNA, CDR2 YNFKEQ, per germline. V lost 1 base, J lost 8 bases, and 7 bases stayed unmatched. This CDR3 region has 14 residues. The CDR3 bases are TGTGCCAGCAGCCAAGCAACAGGGGTGGTAGGCTACACCTTC. Translating it yields CASSQATGVVGYTF.